The text below deals with one T cell receptor beta chain. The data derive from a study of blood T cell repertoires in COVID-19. Study in general: T cells, B-cell-depleted T cells, or PBMCs supplied cDNA or gDNA.

Germline CDR1 is SGHVS and CDR2 is FNYEAQ. With V trimmed by 3 bases and J by 2 bases, 3 bases remained unmatched. This CDR3 has 14 residues. Methods used by the authors: Reference gene primer amplification gave nucleated cell count estimates. Method: immunoSEQ multiplex PCR; TCRdb's copy keeps in-frame clones and lacks some. The DNA gave D and trimming, while V, J and clone size come from that table. The sample shows over 55,000 clones, around 83% of them seen only once. The source material was peripheral blood. This clonotype was obtained from a man over 45 with active COVID-19. The chain has TRBV7-6 and TRBJ2-5, with 7 bases lining up with TRBD1. The CDR3: CASSFDRDQETQYF. For the CDR3, the DNA is TGTGCCAGCAGCTTCGACAGGGATCAAGAGACCCAGTACTTC. Looking up the rest from reference TRBV7-6 and TRBJ2-5 gives the full variable domain: GAGVSQSPRYKVTKRGQDVALRCDPISGHVSLYWYRQALGQGPEFLTYFNYEAQQDKSGLPNDRFSAERPEGSISTLTIQRTEQRDSAMYRCASSFDRDQETQYFGPGTRLLVL.